This paragraph reports one T cell receptor beta chain. Its antigen remains unknown. This CDR3 region has 13 residues. Germline CDR1 is SGHTA and CDR2 is FQGNSA. These data are taken from a study of T cells expressing NK-cell markers. Across the whole study: With respect to HCMV, most of the eight sequenced donors were seropositive, and one was seronegative. Findings of the study overall: For four donors, these clonotypes were likewise the leading ones in the CD3+CD56-NKG2C+ fraction. Of CD8+ T cells, about 1.0-8% belonged to dominant NKG2C+ clonotypes in five or six donors.

The TCR beta cDNA came from 5'RACE template switching with UMIs. TCRdb reprocessed the 5' RACE reads; each CDR3 protein has one entry and no DNA is given. The sample's table shows 350,000 to 500,000 distinct CDR3 sequences. The chain couples TRBV7-2 to TRBJ2-1; no DNA is available, so the TRBD2 call from TCRdb remains unchecked. The specimen sequenced was blood T cells: a sorted CD56 or NKG2C T cell subset, CD4+ or CD8+ T cells, or bulk PBMC T cells (not recorded which). The receptor was isolated from a woman aged 18 to 75 in good health. The CDR3: CASSPARSNEQFF.